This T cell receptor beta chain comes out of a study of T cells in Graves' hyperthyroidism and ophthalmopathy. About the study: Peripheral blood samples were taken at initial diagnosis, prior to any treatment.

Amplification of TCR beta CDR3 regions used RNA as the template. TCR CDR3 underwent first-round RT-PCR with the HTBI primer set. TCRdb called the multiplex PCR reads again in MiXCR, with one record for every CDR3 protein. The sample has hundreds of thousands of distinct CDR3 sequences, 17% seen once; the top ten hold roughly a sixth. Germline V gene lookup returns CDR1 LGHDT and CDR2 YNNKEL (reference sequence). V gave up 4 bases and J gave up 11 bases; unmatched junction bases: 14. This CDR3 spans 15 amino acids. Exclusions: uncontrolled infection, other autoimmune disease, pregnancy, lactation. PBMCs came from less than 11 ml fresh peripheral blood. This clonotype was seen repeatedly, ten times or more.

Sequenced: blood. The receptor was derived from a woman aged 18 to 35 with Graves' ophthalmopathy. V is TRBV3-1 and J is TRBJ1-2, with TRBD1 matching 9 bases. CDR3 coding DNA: TGTGCCAGCAGCCTTATCACCCGGACAGGGGCAGGTTACACCTTC. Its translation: CASSLITRTGAGYTF.